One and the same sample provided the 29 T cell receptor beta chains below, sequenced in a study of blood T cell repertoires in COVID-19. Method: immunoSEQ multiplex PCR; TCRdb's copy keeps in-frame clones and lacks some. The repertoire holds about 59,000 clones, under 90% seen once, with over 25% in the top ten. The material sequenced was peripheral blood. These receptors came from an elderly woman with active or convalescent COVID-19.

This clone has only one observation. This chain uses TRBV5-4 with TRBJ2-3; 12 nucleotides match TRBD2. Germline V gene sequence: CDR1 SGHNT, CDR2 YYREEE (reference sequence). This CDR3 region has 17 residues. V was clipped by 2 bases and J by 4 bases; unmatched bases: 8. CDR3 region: CASSFRPSGGAADTQYF. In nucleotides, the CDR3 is TGTGCCAGCAGCTTTAGACCTAGCGGGGGGGCAGCAGATACGCAGTATTTT.

The CDR3 DNA follows: TGTGCCAGCAGCCCTCTGGACAGTCCAACCCCTAACTATGGCTACACCTTC. It yields the protein CASSPLDSPTPNYGYTF. This chain connects TRBV3-1 (or the pseudogene TRBV3-2) to TRBJ1-2; a weak D match, TRBD1 (6 bases). V lost 4 bases and J lost 0, with 18 bases in between. This CDR3 is built from 17 residues. Germline CDR1 and CDR2: LGHDT and YNNKEL (reference sequence).

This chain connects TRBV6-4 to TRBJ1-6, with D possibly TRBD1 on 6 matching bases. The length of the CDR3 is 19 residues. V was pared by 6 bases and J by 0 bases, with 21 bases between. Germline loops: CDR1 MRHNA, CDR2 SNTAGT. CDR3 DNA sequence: TGTGCCAGCAGCCAGACCCTTGGACAGCTTTTCTCCTATAATTCACCCCTCCACTTT. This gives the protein CASSQTLGQLFSYNSPLHF.

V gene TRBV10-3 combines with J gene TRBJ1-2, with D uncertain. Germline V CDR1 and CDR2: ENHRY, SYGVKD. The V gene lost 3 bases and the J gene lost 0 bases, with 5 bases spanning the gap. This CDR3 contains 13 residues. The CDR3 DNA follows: TGTGCCATCAGTGACTCAGCTAACTATGGCTACACCTTC. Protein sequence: CAISDSANYGYTF.

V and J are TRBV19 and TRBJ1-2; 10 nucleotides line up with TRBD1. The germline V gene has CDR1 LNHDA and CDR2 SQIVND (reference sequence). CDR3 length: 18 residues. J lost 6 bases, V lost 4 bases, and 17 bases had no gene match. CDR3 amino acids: CASSTGTGDFRTRDGYTF. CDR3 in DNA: TGTGCCAGTAGTACGGGGACAGGGGATTTTAGGACCAGAGATGGCTACACCTTC.

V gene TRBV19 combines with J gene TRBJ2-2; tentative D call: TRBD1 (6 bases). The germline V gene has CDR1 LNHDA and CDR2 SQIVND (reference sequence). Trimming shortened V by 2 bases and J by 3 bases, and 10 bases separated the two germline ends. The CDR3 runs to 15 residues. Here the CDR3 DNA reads TGTGCCAGTAGTATACAGGGGTCCTACACCGGGGAGCTGTTTTTT. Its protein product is CASSIQGSYTGELFF.

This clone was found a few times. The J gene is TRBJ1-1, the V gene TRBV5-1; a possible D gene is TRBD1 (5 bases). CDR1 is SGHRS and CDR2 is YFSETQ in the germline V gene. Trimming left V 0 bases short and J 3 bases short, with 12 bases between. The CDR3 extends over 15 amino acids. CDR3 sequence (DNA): TGCGCCAGCAGCTTGGACGCCGGGGGAGACACTGAAGCTTTCTTT. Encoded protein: CASSLDAGGDTEAFF.

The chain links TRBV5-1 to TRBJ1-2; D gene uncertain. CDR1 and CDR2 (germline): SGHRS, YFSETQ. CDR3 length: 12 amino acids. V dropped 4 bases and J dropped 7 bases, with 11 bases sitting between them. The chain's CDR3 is CASSLAGGGYTF. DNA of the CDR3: TGCGCCAGCAGCCTGGCGGGAGGTGGCTACACCTTC.

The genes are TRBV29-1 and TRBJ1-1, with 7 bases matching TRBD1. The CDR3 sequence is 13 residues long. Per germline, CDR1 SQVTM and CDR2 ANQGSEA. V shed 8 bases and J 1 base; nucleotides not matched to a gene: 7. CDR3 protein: CSLRTGGNTEAFF. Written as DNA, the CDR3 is TGCAGCCTACGGACAGGAGGGAACACTGAAGCTTTCTTT.

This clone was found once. Written as DNA, the CDR3 is TGTGCCAGCAGTCCTAGCGGGGGGGAAAACATTCAGTACTTC. It is translated as CASSPSGGENIQYF. The chain has TRBV28 and TRBJ2-4; 12 bases are shared with TRBD2. The germline V gene has CDR1 MDHEN and CDR2 SYDVKM. This CDR3 spans 14 amino acids. V lost 5 bases to trimming and J lost 5 bases; unmatched junction nucleotides: 1.

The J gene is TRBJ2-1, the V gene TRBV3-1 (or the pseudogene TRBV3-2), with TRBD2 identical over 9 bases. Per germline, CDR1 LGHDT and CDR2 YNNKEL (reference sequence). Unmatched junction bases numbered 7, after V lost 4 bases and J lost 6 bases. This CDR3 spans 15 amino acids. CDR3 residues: CASSPIAGERNEQFF. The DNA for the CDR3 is TGTGCCAGCAGCCCCATAGCGGGGGAGCGCAATGAGCAGTTCTTC.

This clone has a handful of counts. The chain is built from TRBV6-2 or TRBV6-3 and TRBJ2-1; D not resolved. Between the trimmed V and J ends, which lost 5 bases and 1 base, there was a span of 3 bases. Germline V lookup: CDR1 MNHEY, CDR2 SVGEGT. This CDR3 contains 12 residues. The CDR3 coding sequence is TGTGCCAGCAGTCGGTCCTACAATGAGCAGTTCTTC. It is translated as CASSRSYNEQFF.

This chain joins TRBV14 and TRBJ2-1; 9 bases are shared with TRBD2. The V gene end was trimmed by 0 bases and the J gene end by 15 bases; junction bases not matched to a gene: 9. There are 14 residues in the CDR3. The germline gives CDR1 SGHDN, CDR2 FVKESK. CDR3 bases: TGTGCCAGCAGCCAAGACCCTCTGCGGGGGGGCACGTTCTTC. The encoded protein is CASSQDPLRGGTFF. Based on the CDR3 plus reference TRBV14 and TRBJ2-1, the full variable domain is EAGVTQFPSHSVIEKGQTVTLRCDPISGHDNLYWYRRVMGKEIKFLLHFVKESKQDESGMPNNRFLAERTGGTYSTLKVQPAELEDSGVYFCASSQDPLRGGTFFGPGTRLTVL.

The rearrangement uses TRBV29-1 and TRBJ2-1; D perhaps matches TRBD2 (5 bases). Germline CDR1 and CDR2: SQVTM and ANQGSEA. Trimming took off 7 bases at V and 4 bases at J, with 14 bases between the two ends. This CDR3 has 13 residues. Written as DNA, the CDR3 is TGCAGCGCCGACGGGGTGACTTACAATGAGCAGTTCTTC. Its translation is CSADGVTYNEQFF.

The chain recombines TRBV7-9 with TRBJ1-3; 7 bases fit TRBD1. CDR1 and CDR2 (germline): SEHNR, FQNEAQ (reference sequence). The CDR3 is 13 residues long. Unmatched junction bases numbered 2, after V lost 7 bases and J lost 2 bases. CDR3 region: CASKQGTGNTIYF. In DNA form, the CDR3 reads TGTGCCAGCAAACAGGGGACTGGAAACACCATATATTTT.

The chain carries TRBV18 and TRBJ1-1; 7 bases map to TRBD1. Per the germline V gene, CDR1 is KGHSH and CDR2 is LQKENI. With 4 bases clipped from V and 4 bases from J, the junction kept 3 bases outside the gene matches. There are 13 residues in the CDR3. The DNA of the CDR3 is TGTGCCAGCTCACAGGACAGGAGCACTGAAGCTTTCTTT. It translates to CASSQDRSTEAFF.

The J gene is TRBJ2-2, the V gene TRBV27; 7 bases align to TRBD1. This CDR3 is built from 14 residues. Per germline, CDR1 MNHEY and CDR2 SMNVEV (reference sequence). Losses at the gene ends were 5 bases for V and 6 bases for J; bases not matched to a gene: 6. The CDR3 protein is CASSTGQVAGELFF. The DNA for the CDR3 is TGTGCCAGCAGTACCGGACAGGTTGCCGGGGAGCTGTTTTTT.

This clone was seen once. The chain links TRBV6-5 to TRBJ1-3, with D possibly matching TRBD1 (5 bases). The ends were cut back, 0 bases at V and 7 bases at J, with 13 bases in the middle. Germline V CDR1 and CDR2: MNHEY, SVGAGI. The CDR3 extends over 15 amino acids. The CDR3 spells CASSYSSGGGNTIYF. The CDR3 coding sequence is TGTGCCAGCAGTTACTCATCGGGGGGAGGCAACACCATATATTTT.

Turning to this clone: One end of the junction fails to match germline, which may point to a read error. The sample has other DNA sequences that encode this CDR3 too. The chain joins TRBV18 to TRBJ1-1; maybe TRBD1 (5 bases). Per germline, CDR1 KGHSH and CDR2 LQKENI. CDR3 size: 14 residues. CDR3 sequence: CASSPNSGGTEAFF. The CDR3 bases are TGTGCCAGCTCACCAAACTCCGGGGGAACTGAAGCCTTCTTT.

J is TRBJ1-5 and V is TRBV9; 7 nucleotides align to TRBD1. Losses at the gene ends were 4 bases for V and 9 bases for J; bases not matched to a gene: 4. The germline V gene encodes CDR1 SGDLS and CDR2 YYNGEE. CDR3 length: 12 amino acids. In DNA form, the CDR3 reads TGTGCCAGCAGCTCGCAGGGGGGGCCCCAGCATTTT. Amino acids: CASSSQGGPQHF. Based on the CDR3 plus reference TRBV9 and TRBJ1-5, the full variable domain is DSGVTQTPKHLITATGQRVTLRCSPRSGDLSVYWYQQSLDQGLQFLIQYYNGEERAKGNILERFSAQQFPDLHSELNLSSLELGDSALYFCASSSQGGPQHFGDGTRLSIL.

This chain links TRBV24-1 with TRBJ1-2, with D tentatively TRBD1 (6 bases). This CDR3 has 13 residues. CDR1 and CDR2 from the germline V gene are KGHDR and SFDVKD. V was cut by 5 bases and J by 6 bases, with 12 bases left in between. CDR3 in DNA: TGTGCCACCAGTGTGGCGGGGGCAGATGGCTACACCTTC. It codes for CATSVAGADGYTF.

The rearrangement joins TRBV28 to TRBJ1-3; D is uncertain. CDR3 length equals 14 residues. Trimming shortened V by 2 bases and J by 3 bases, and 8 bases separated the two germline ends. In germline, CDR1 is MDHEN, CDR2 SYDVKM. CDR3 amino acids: CASSLPGNGNTIYF. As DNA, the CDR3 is TGTGCCAGCAGTTTACCGGGAAATGGAAACACCATATATTTT. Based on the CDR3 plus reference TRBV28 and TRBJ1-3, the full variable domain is DVKVTQSSRYLVKRTGEKVFLECVQDMDHENMFWYRQDPGLGLRLIYFSYDVKMKEKGDIPEGYSVSREKKERFSLILESASTNQTSMYLCASSLPGNGNTIYFGEGSWLTVV.

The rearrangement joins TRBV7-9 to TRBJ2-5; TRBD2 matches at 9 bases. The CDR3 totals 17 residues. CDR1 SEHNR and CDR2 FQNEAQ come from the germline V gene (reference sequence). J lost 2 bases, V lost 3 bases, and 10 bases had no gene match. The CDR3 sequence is CASSFGLAINLQETQYF. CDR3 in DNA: TGTGCCAGCAGCTTCGGACTAGCGATTAACCTTCAAGAGACCCAGTACTTC.

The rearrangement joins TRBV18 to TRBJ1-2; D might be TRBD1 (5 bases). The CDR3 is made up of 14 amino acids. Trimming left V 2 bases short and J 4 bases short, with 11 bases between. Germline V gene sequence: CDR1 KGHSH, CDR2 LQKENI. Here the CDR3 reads CASSPGGVGYGYTF. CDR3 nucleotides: TGTGCCAGCTCACCAGGGGGGGTTGGCTATGGCTACACCTTC.

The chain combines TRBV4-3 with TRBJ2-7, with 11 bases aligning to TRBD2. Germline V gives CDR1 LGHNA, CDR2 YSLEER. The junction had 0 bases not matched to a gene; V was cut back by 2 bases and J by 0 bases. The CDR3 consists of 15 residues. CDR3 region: CASSQLAGGSYEQYF. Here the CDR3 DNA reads TGCGCCAGCAGCCAACTAGCGGGGGGCTCCTACGAGCAGTACTTC.

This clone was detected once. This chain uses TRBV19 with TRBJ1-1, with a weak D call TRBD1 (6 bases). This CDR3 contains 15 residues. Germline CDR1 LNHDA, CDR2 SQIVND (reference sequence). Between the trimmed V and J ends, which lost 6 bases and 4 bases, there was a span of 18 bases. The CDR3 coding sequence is TGTGCCAGTAGGAGAGGGAGTGCGGGGGCCACTGAAGCTTTCTTT. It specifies CASRRGSAGATEAFF.

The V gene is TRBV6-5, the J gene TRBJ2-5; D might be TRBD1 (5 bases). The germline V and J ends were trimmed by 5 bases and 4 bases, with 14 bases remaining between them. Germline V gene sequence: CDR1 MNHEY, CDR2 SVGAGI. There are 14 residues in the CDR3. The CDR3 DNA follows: TGTGCCAGCAGTCTGAGGATGGGGCGAGAGACCCAGTACTTC. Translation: CASSLRMGRETQYF.

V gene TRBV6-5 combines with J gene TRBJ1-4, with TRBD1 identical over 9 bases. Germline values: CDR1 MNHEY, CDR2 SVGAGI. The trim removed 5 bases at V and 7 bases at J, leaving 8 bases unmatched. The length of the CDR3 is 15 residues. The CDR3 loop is CASSTSGTGIEKLFF. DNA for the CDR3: TGTGCCAGCAGTACGTCCGGGACAGGGATTGAAAAACTGTTTTTT.

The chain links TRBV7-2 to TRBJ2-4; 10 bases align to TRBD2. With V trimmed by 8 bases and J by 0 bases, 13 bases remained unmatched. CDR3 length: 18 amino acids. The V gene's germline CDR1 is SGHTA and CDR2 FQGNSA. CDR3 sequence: CASVPYSGGPLAKNIQYF. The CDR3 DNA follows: TGTGCCAGCGTGCCGTATAGCGGGGGGCCTTTAGCCAAAAACATTCAGTACTTC.